These 5 T cell receptor beta chains share one sample of origin, sequenced in a study of shared clonotypes between healthy human individuals. Sequencing used immunoSEQ multiplex PCR; TCRdb keeps in-frame clones, though not all of them. The table has about a million clones, about 80% seen once. Material for sequencing was memory CD4+ T cells sorted from blood. Subset reported: CD45RA-negative fraction. All receptors derive from a man aged 18 to 30 in good health.

This chain joins TRBV11-1 and TRBJ2-5; 11 bases agree with TRBD1. V dropped 3 bases and J dropped 5; count of bases not matched to a gene: 2. CDR3 length equals 14 residues. Germline assignment: CDR1 SGHAT and CDR2 FQDESV (reference sequence). For the CDR3, the DNA is TGTGCCAGCAGCTTGGGACAGGGGGTTGAGACCCAGTACTTC. This sequence encodes CASSLGQGVETQYF.

The rearrangement links TRBV28 to TRBJ1-2, with 7 nucleotides matching TRBD1. CDR1 is MDHEN and CDR2 is SYDVKM in the germline V gene. J was trimmed by 7 bases and V by 1 base; bases with no gene match: 12. The CDR3 loop spans 16 amino acids. The CDR3 nucleotides read TGTGCCAGCAGTTTATCTGGGACAGCCGGGCATTTTGGCTACACCTTC. The encoded protein is CASSLSGTAGHFGYTF.

The rearrangement links TRBV5-6 to TRBJ2-2; TRBD2 aligns across 11 bases. CDR1 and CDR2 (germline): SGHDT, YYEEEE. The CDR3 runs 16 residues. V dropped 3 bases and J dropped 8; count of bases not matched to a gene: 9. CDR3 sequence: CASSSPGLAETGELFF. Here the CDR3 DNA reads TGTGCCAGCAGCTCCCCGGGACTAGCGGAAACTGGGGAGCTGTTTTTT.

Worth noting for this clone: This CDR3 is also generated by other DNA sequences in the sample. The chain carries TRBV4-3 and TRBJ1-3; no clear D gene. Per germline, CDR1 LGHNA and CDR2 YSLEER. Trimming took off 0 bases at V and 0 bases at J, with 9 bases between the two ends. The CDR3 sequence is 16 residues long. The CDR3 region is CASSQDSKSSGNTIYF. CDR3 coding DNA: TGCGCCAGCAGCCAAGATTCGAAGAGCTCTGGAAACACCATATATTTT.

Worth noting for this clone: This CDR3 is also generated by other DNA sequences in the sample. This sequence joins TRBV5-1 and TRBJ1-1; the D is unclear. The CDR3 runs 14 residues. Germline V CDR1 and CDR2: SGHRS, YFSETQ. V was clipped by 0 bases and J by 1 base, with 7 bases between them. This chain's CDR3 is CASSLEGGNTEAFF. The CDR3 bases are TGCGCCAGCAGCTTGGAGGGCGGGAACACTGAAGCTTTCTTT.